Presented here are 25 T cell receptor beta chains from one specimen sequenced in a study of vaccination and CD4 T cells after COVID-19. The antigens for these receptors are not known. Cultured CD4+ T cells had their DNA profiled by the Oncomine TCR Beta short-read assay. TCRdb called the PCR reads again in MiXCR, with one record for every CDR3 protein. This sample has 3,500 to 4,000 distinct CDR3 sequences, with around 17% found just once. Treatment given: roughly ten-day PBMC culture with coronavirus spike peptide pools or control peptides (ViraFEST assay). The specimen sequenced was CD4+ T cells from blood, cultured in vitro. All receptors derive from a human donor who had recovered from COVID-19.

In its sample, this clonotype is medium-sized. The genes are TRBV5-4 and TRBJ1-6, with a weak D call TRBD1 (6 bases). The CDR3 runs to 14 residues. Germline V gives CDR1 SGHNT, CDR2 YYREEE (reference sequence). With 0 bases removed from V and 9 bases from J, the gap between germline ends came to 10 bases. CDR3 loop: CASSLAGVSSPLHF. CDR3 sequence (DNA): TGTGCCAGCAGCTTGGCAGGGGTTAGTTCACCCCTCCACTTT.

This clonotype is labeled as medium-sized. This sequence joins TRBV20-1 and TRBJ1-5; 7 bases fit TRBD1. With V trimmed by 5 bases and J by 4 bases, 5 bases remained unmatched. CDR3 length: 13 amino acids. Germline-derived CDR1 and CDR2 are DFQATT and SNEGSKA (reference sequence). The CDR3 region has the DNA TGCAGTGCTCTTACACAGGGGAATCAGCCCCAGCATTTT. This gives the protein CSALTQGNQPQHF.

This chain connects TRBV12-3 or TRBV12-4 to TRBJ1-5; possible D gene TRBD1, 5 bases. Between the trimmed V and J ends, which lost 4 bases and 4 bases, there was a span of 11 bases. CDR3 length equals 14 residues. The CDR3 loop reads CASSSGRGNQPQHF. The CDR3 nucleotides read TGTGCCAGCAGTTCGGGACGGGGAAATCAGCCCCAGCATTTT.

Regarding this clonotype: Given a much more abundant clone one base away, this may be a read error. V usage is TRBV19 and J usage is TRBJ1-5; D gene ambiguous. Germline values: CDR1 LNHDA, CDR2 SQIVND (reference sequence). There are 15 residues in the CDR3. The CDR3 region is CATSIGRGGHQPQHF. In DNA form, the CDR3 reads TGTGCCACTAGTATAGGTAGAGGAGGTCATCAGCCCCAGCATTTT.

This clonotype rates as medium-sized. CDR3 nucleotide sequence: TGTGCCCTTGGACAGGGCGATGGCTACACCTTC. This gives the protein CALGQGDGYTF. The V gene is TRBV30, the J gene TRBJ1-2; 8 bases are shared with TRBD1. Germline V gene sequence: CDR1 GTSNPN, CDR2 SVGIG (reference sequence). The CDR3 runs to 11 residues. Losses at the gene ends were 8 bases for V and 6 bases for J; bases not matched to a gene: 5.

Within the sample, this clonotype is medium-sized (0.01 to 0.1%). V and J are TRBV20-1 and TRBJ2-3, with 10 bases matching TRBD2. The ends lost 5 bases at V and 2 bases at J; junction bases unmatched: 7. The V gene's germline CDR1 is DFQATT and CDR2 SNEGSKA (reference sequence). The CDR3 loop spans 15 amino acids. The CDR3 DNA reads TGCAGTGCTTTGAGCGGGGGGGCGATCACAGATACGCAGTATTTT. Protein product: CSALSGGAITDTQYF.

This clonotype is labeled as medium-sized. In nucleotides, the CDR3 is TGTGCCAGCAGTTTAAAGGGCGGAGGGAACTATGGCTACACCTTC. Amino acid sequence: CASSLKGGGNYGYTF. The J gene is TRBJ1-2, the V gene TRBV27; D unclear. Germline lookup yields CDR1 MNHEY and CDR2 SMNVEV (reference sequence). V dropped 2 bases and J dropped 2 bases, with 12 bases sitting between them. This CDR3 has 15 residues.

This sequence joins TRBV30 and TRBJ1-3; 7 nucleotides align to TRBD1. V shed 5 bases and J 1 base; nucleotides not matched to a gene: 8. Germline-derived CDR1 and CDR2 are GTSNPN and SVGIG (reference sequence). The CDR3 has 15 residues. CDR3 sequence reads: CAWGTGELSGNTIYF. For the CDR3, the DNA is TGTGCCTGGGGAACAGGGGAATTATCTGGAAACACCATATATTTT.

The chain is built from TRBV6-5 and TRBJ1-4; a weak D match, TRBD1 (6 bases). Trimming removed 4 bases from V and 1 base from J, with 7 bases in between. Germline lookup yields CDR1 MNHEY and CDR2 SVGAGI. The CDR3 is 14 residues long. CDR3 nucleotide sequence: TGTGCCAGCAGTTCGACAGGAACTAATGAAAAACTGTTTTTT. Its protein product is CASSSTGTNEKLFF.

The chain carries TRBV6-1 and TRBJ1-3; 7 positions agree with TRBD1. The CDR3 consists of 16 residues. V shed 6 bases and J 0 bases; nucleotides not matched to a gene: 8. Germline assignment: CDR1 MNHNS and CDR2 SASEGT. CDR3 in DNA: TGTGCCAGCAGGAAGACAGGGACTAACTCTGGAAACACCATATATTTT. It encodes CASRKTGTNSGNTIYF.

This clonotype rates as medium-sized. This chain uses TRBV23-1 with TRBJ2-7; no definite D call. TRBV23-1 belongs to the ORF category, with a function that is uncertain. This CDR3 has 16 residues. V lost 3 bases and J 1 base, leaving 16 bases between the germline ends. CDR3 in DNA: TGCGCCAGCAGTCACCCGGCGTTCTCCCTATCCTACGAGCAGTACTTC. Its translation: CASSHPAFSLSYEQYF.

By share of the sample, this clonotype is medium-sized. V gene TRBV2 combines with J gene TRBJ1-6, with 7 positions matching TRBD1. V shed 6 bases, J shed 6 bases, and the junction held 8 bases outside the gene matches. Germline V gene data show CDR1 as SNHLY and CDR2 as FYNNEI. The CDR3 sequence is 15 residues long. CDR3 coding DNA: TGTGCCAGCAGCTCAACGGGACAGCTTAATTCACCCCTCCACTTT. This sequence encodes CASSSTGQLNSPLHF.

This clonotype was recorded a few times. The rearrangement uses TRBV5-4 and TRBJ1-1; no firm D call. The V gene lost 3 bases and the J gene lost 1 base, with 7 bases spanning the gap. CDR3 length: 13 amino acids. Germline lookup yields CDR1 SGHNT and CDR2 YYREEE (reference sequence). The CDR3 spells CASSSPTNTEAFF. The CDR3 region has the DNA TGTGCCAGCAGCTCCCCCACGAACACTGAAGCTTTCTTT.

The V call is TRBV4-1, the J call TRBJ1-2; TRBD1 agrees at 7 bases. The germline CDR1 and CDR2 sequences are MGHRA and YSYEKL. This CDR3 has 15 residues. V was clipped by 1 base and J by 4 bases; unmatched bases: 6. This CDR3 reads CASSQVNRGVYGYTF. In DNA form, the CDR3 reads TGCGCCAGCAGCCAAGTTAACAGGGGAGTCTATGGCTACACCTTC.

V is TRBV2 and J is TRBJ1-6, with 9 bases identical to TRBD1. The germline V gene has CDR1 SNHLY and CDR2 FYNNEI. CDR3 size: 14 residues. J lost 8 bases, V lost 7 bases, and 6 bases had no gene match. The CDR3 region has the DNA TGTGCCAGCACTTCGACAGGGGGGGATTCACCCCTCCACTTT. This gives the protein CASTSTGGDSPLHF.

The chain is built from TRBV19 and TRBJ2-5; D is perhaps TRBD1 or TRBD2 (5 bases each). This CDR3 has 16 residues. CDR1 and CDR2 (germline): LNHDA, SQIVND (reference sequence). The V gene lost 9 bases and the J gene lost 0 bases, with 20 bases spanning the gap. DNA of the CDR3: TGTGCCAGCAGCTATTCCGGGGCGGGCTACCAAGAGACCCAGTACTTC. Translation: CASSYSGAGYQETQYF.

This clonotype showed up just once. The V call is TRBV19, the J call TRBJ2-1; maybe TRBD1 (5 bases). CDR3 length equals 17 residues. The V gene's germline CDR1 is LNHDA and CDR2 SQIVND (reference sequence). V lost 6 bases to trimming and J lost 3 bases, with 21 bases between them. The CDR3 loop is CASRPSTRGQYYNEQFF. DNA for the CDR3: TGTGCCAGTAGACCCTCGACAAGGGGTCAATACTACAATGAGCAGTTCTTC.

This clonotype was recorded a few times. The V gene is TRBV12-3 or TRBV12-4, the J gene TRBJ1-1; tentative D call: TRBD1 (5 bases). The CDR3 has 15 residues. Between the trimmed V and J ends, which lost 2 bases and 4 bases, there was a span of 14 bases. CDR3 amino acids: CASSLQAGLGTEAFF. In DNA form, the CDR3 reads TGTGCCAGCAGTTTACAGGCGGGGCTGGGCACTGAAGCTTTCTTT.

Here the CDR3 reads CASSYFLGPGYEQYF. The CDR3 DNA sequence: TGTGCCAGCAGTTACTTCCTTGGGCCTGGCTACGAGCAGTACTTC. The gene calls are TRBV6-5 and TRBJ2-7; D gene uncertain. Trimming stripped 1 base from V and 3 bases from J, with 13 bases between. Germline-derived CDR1 and CDR2 are MNHEY and SVGAGI. CDR3 length: 15 residues.

As DNA, the CDR3 is TGTGCCAGCAGTTGGGGCGACAGAGCCAAAAACATTCAGTACTTC. Amino acid sequence: CASSWGDRAKNIQYF. The chain uses TRBV6-5 and TRBJ2-4, with a possible D match to TRBD1 (5 bases). From germline, CDR1 is MNHEY and CDR2 SVGAGI. The CDR3 loop spans 15 amino acids. The ends were cut back, 4 bases at V and 0 bases at J, with 10 bases in the middle.

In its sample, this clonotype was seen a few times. The CDR3 DNA follows: TGTGCCAGCAGCTTAATGGCCAGACTAACCCAAGAGACCCAGTACTTC. Its translation: CASSLMARLTQETQYF. The chain recombines TRBV11-2 with TRBJ2-5; perhaps TRBD2 as D (5 bases). Germline V CDR1 and CDR2: SGHAT, FQNNGV. The ends were cut back, 2 bases at V and 1 base at J, with 14 bases in the middle. CDR3 length equals 16 residues.

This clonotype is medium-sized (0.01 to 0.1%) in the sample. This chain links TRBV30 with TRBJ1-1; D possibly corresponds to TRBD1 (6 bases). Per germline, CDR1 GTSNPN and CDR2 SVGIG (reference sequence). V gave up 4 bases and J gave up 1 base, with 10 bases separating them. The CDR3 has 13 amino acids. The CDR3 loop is CAWNLQGNTEAFF. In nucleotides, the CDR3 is TGTGCCTGGAACTTACAGGGGAACACTGAAGCTTTCTTT.

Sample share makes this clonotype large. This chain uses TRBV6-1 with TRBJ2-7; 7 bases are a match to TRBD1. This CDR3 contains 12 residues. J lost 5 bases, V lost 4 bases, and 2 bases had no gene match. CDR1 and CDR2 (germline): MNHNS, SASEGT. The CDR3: CASSATGHEQYF. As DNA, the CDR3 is TGTGCCAGCAGTGCGACAGGGCACGAGCAGTACTTC.

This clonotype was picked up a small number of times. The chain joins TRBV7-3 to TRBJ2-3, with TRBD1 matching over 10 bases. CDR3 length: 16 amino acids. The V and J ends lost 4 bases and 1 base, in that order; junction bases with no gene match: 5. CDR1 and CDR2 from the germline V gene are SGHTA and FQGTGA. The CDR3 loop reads CASSSPGTGGTDTQYF. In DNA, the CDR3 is TGTGCCAGCAGCTCTCCCGGGACAGGGGGCACAGATACGCAGTATTTT.

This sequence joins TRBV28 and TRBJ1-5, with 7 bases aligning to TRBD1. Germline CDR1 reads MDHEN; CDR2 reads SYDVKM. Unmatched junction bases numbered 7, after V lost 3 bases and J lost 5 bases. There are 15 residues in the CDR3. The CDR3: CASSFLGTVYQPQHF. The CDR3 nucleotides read TGTGCCAGCAGTTTCCTCGGGACAGTTTATCAGCCCCAGCATTTT.